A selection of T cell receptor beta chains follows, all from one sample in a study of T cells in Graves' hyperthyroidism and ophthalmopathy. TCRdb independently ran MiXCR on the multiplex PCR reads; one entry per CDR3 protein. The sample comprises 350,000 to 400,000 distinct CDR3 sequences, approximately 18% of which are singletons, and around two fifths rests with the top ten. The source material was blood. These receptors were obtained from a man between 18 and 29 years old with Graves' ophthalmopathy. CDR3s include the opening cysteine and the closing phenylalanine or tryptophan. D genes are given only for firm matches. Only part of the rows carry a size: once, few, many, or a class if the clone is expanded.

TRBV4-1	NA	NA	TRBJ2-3	TGCGCCAGCAGCCAAGGCGGACTAAACACAGATACGCAGTATTTT	CASSQGGLNTDTQYF
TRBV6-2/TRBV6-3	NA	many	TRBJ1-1	TGTGCCAGCAGTTATGCTCCGACACCTATGAACACTGAAGCTTTCTTT	CASSYAPTPMNTEAFF
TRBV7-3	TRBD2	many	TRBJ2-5	TGTGCCAGCAGCTTAGCGGGGGGGATGCAAGAGACCCAGTACTTC	CASSLAGGMQETQYF
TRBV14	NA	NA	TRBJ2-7	TGTGCCAGCAGCTTACACCCGTACGAGCAGTACTTC	CASSLHPYEQYF
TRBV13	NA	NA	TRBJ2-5	TGTGCCAGCAGCTCCGGAGGGGGTGGGGACTGGCACTTC	CASSSGGGGDWHF
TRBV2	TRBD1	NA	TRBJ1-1	TGTGCCAGCAGTTGGGGACAGCAGAACACTGAAGCTTTCTTT	CASSWGQQNTEAFF
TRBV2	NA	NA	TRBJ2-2	TGTGCCCGCCGACGGGGCGTCGGCGGGGAGCTGTTTTTT	CARRRGVGGELFF
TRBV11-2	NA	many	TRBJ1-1	TGTGCCAGCAGCTTTCGGTGGCAAAACACTGAAGCTTTCTTT	CASSFRWQNTEAFF
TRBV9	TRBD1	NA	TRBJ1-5	TGTGCCAGCAGCAACGCCGGGACAGCCGAACAGCCCCAGCATTTT	CASSNAGTAEQPQHF
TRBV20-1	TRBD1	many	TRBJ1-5	TGCAGTGCTAGACATACAGGGGACGGCAATCAGCCCCAGCATTTT	CSARHTGDGNQPQHF
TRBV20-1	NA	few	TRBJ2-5	TGCAGTGCTAGGGAGGGACAGAGATTCGGAAAGACCCAGTACTTC	CSAREGQRFGKTQYF
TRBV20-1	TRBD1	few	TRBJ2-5	TGCAGTGCCCCGCAGGGGGCCGCGGAGACCCAGTACTTC	CSAPQGAAETQYF
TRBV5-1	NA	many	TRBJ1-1	TGCGCCAGTCGAAATTCAGGGTTGGGCACTGAAGCTTTCTTT	CASRNSGLGTEAFF
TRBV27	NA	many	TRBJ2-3	TGTGCCAGCAGCTGGGACTCCACAGATACGCAGTATTTT	CASSWDSTDTQYF
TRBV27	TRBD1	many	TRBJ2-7	TGTGCCAGCAGTTTGGGACAGGGTCTTCTCGAGCAGTACTTC	CASSLGQGLLEQYF
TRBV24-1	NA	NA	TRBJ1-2	TGTGCCACCAGTGAGGGGCCCTATGGCTACACCTTC	CATSEGPYGYTF
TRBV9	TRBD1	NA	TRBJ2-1	TGTGCCAGCAGCACCGCCGGGACAGGGCGGGTCGATGAGCAGTTCTTC	CASSTAGTGRVDEQFF
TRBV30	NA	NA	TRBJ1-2	TGTGCCAGCAGCTCGACAACCCAATATGGCTACACCTTC	CASSSTTQYGYTF
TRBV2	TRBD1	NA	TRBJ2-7	TGTGCCAGCAGCGCCCACCGGGACAGGGCAGCCTACGAGCAGTACTTC	CASSAHRDRAAYEQYF
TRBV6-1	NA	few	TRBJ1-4	TGTGCCAGCAGTTACAGGAGGGACACTAATGAAAAACTGTTTTTT	CASSYRRDTNEKLFF
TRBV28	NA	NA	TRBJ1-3	TGTGCCAGCACTTGGACCGCTGGAAACACCATATATTTT	CASTWTAGNTIYF
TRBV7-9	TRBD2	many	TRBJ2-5	TGTGCCAGCAGCCGATCAAGCGGGACGGAGACCCAGTACTTC	CASSRSSGTETQYF
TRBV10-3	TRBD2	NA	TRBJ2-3	TGTGCCATCAGTAATCTAGCGGGAACCACAGATACGCAGTATTTT	CAISNLAGTTDTQYF
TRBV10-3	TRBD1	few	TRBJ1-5	TGTGCCATCAGTACAGGGACAGGCGATCAGCCCCAGCATTTT	CAISTGTGDQPQHF
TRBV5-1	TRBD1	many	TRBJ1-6	TGCGCCAGCAGCTTGGGTGGACAGGGGCCTTCTAATTCACCCCTCCACTTT	CASSLGGQGPSNSPLHF
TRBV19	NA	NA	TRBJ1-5	TGTGCCAGTAGTATTCCGGCCAGGGACTTCCAGCCCCAGCATTTT	CASSIPARDFQPQHF
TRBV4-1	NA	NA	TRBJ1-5	TGCGCCAGCAGTCAAGACACTTGGGTTCAGCCCCAGCATTTT	CASSQDTWVQPQHF
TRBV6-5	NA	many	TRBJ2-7	TGTGCCAGCAGTTACCTAGGCTCCTACGAGCAGTACTTC	CASSYLGSYEQYF
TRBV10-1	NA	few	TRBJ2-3	TGCGCCACCGCTGGACAAATCACAGATACGCAGTATTTT	CATAGQITDTQYF
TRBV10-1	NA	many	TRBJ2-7	NA	CASSTSVNEQYF
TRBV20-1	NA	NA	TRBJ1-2	TGCAGTGCTAAAGCGGGCTATGGCTACACCTTC	CSAKAGYGYTF
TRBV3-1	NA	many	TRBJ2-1	TGTGCCAGCAGCCAAGATAGGTACAATGAGCAGTTCTTC	CASSQDRYNEQFF
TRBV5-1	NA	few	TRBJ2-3	TGCGCCAGCAGCCCGGGGATGGGCGGCACAGATACGCAGTATTTT	CASSPGMGGTDTQYF
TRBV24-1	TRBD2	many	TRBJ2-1	TGTGCCACCAGTGATTTGGGGACTAGCGGGGGGGCGGAGCAGTTCTTC	CATSDLGTSGGAEQFF
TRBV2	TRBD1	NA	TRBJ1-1	TGTGCCAGCAGCGCCCACCGGGACAGGGGTTTCGCTGAAGCTTTCTTT	CASSAHRDRGFAEAFF
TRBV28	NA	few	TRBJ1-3	TGTGCCAGCAGTTTCGCCGGGACACACGGAAACACCATATATTTT	CASSFAGTHGNTIYF
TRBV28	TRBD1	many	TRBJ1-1	TGTGCCAGCAGTTTATGGCAGGGGGGGCTTGGAGCTTTCTTT	CASSLWQGGLGAFF
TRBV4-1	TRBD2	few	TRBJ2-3	TGCGCCAGCAGCCACCAGCGGGGGGAGCGCACAGATACGCAGTATTTT	CASSHQRGERTDTQYF
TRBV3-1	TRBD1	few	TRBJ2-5	TGTGCCAGCAGCCCGTTTCCTACAGGGGCTCTTAGTGAGACCCAGTACTTC	CASSPFPTGALSETQYF
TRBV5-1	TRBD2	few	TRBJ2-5	TGCGCCAGCAGCCCGGCTAGCGGGGGGATCCAAGAGACCCAGTACTTC	CASSPASGGIQETQYF
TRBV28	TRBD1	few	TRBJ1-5	TGTGCCAGCAGCCATCGACAGGGGGCGAACCAGCCCCAGCATTTT	CASSHRQGANQPQHF
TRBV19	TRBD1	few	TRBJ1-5	TGTGCCAGTAGTAAAGGACAGGGAGGCAATCAGCCCCAGCATTTT	CASSKGQGGNQPQHF
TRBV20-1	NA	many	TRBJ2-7	TGCAGTGCTAGATCGGCGCGTTCCTACGAGCAGTACTTC	CSARSARSYEQYF
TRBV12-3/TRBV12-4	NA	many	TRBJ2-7	TGTGCCAGCAGACAAAAAGCTCAGTCGGAGCAGTACTTC	CASRQKAQSEQYF
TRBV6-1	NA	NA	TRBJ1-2	TGTGCCAGCAGCCCCCTACTAACAGCGTTTCCGGATGGCTACACCTTC	CASSPLLTAFPDGYTF
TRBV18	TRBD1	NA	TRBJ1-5	TGTGCCAGCTCACCACCGGGGACAGGGGAAAGGGGGCTCCAGCATTTT	CASSPPGTGERGLQHF
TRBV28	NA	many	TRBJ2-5	TGTGCCAGCACCCCTTATTCAGGGGAAGAGACCCAGTACTTC	CASTPYSGEETQYF
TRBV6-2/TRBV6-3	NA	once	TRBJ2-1	TGTGCCAGCAGTTACTCACCGGGGGATTATTATGAGCAGTTCTTC	CASSYSPGDYYEQFF
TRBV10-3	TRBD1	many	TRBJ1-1	TGTGCCTCAAACAGGGGCATGAACACTGAAGCTTTCTTT	CASNRGMNTEAFF
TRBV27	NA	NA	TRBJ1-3	TGTGCCAGCAGTTTCCGGGGTCTTGGAAACACCATATATTTT	CASSFRGLGNTIYF
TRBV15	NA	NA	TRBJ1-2	TGTGCCACCAGCAGAGATAGAACCCCCAATGGCTACACCTTC	CATSRDRTPNGYTF
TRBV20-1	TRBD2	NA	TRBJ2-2	TGCAGTGCTAGAGGTTTGACTAGCGGGGGGTATACCGGGGAGCTGTTTTTT	CSARGLTSGGYTGELFF
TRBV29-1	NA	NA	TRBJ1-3	TGCAGCGTTGAAACAAGGCCCAGGGGCTCTAGAAACACCATATATTTT	CSVETRPRGSRNTIYF
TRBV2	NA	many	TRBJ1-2	TGTGCCAGCAGTACCACAGGGTACTATGGCTACACCTTC	CASSTTGYYGYTF
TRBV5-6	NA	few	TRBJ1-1	TGTGCCAGCAGCTTGCTGATGGGGACTGAAGCTTTCTTT	CASSLLMGTEAFF
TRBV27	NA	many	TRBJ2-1	TGCGCCAGCAGCTTAAGCTCCTACAATGAGCAGTTCTTC	CASSLSSYNEQFF
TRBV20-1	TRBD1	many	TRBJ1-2	TGCAGTGCTAGAATCCCGGACAGGGGGGATGGCTACACCTTC	CSARIPDRGDGYTF